The next 27 T cell receptor beta chains were all read from a single sample in a study of T cell changes during pregnancy in multiple sclerosis. Sequencing used immunoSEQ multiplex PCR; TCRdb keeps in-frame clones, though not all of them. The sample lists around 40,000 clones, about 91% occurring once. Source: CD4+ T cells from peripheral blood mononuclear cells, taken in the third trimester of pregnancy. The receptor source for this set is a female donor with multiple sclerosis, enrolled in a pregnancy study.

The chain is built from TRBV11-2 and TRBJ2-7; the D is unclear. Germline loops: CDR1 SGHAT, CDR2 FQNNGV. Trimming pared 4 bases from V and 4 bases from J, leaving 5 bases between. CDR3 length: 11 residues. The CDR3 here is CASSSMYEQYF. Here the CDR3 DNA reads TGTGCCAGCAGCTCTATGTACGAGCAGTACTTC.

The genes are TRBV7-9 and TRBJ2-5; 8 nucleotides line up with TRBD2. The CDR3 sequence is 16 residues long. Germline assignment: CDR1 SEHNR and CDR2 FQNEAQ (reference sequence). V lost 1 base to trimming and J lost 4 bases; unmatched junction nucleotides: 8. The CDR3 loop is CASSLVSGVERETQYF. In nucleotides, the CDR3 is TGTGCCAGCAGCTTAGTTAGCGGGGTCGAGCGAGAGACCCAGTACTTC. Together with reference TRBV7-9 and TRBJ2-5, the CDR3 gives the full variable domain: DTGVSQNPRHKITKRGQNVTFRCDPISEHNRLYWYRQTLGQGPEFLTYFQNEAQLEKSRLLSDRFSAERPKGSFSTLEIQRTEQGDSAMYLCASSLVSGVERETQYFGPGTRLLVL.

The rearrangement joins TRBV4-1 to TRBJ2-3; possible D gene TRBD1, 5 bases. The V end lost 4 bases, the J end lost 0 bases, and 17 bases lay between the germline ends. This CDR3 is built from 17 residues. CDR1 is MGHRA and CDR2 is YSYEKL in the germline V gene. CDR3 amino acids: CASSRLQGTSSTDTQYF. The CDR3 DNA follows: TGCGCCAGCAGCCGACTGCAGGGTACTTCTAGCACAGATACGCAGTATTTT.

The gene calls are TRBV2 and TRBJ2-5; 10 bases agree with TRBD1. The CDR3 extends over 13 amino acids. The V gene's germline CDR1 is SNHLY and CDR2 FYNNEI. V was clipped by 9 bases and J by 4 bases; unmatched bases: 5. The chain's CDR3 is CASPGQGLETQYF. The DNA of the CDR3 is TGTGCCAGTCCGGGACAGGGGTTAGAGACCCAGTACTTC.

This chain connects TRBV7-2 to TRBJ2-5; 7 positions match TRBD2. With 6 bases clipped from V and 9 bases from J, the junction kept 22 bases outside the gene matches. CDR1 and CDR2 from the germline V gene are SGHTA and FQGNSA. The CDR3 spans 17 residues. The CDR3 nucleotides are TGTGCCAGCAGTTACCAAGGAGGCGGGAGTTACGGGGAGGCCCAGTACTTC. Protein product: CASSYQGGGSYGEAQYF.

The CDR3 bases are TGTGCCAGCTCACCTAGTATAGGGGTTAGCAATCAGCCCCAGCATTTT. Its translation is CASSPSIGVSNQPQHF. V is TRBV18 and J is TRBJ1-5, with a weak D call TRBD1 (5 bases). Germline loops: CDR1 KGHSH, CDR2 LQKENI. This CDR3 contains 16 residues. The V gene lost 3 bases and the J gene lost 0 bases, with 12 bases spanning the gap.

The chain recombines TRBV28 with TRBJ2-5; a weak D match, TRBD1 (5 bases). Trimming removed 2 bases at V and 7 bases at J, with 11 bases between. From germline, CDR1 is MDHEN and CDR2 SYDVKM. The CDR3 has 13 amino acids. The CDR3 loop is CASSLTGVGTQYF. The CDR3, as DNA: TGTGCCAGCAGTTTAACAGGCGTCGGGACCCAGTACTTC.

The chain is built from TRBV19 and TRBJ2-1, with 10 nucleotides matching TRBD2. From germline, CDR1 is LNHDA and CDR2 SQIVND (reference sequence). Unmatched junction bases numbered 10, after V lost 1 base and J lost 4 bases. CDR3 length: 18 amino acids. CDR3 sequence (DNA): TGTGCCAGTAGTATAGGATCCAGCGGGAGGGGAGCTTACAATGAGCAGTTCTTC. This translates into CASSIGSSGRGAYNEQFF.

The gene calls are TRBV5-4 and TRBJ2-3; 7 bases are a match to TRBD2. V was pared by 4 bases and J by 6 bases, with 8 bases of the junction left unmatched. The CDR3 extends over 14 amino acids. CDR1 and CDR2 from the germline V gene are SGHNT and YYREEE (reference sequence). The chain's CDR3 is CASSAGGGTDTQYF. In nucleotides, the CDR3 is TGTGCCAGCAGCGCCGGGGGAGGGACGGATACGCAGTATTTT.

This clone was seen a single time. The chain employs TRBV6-5 and TRBJ2-7; possibly TRBD2 for D (5 bases). The CDR3 runs to 14 residues. With 5 bases removed from V and 3 bases from J, the gap between germline ends came to 14 bases. Germline V lookup: CDR1 MNHEY, CDR2 SVGAGI. The CDR3 DNA follows: TGTGCCAGCAGTAACCAAGGACTCCACTACGAGCAGTACTTC. As protein: CASSNQGLHYEQYF.

The V gene is TRBV27, the J gene TRBJ2-3, with D hard to call. V was trimmed by 2 bases and J by 2 bases, leaving 11 bases between them. CDR3 length: 15 amino acids. Germline CDR1 is MNHEY and CDR2 is SMNVEV (reference sequence). The DNA for the CDR3 is TGTGCCAGCAGTTTACGGTGGGCCTCCACAGATACGCAGTATTTT. It encodes CASSLRWASTDTQYF.

This clone was picked up one time. The chain joins TRBV11-2 to TRBJ2-2, with TRBD2 matching 11 bases. V trimming: 2 bases; J trimming: 7 bases; junction bases outside the gene matches: 3. Germline CDR1 reads SGHAT; CDR2 reads FQNNGV. This CDR3 has 15 residues. In nucleotides, the CDR3 is TGTGCCAGCAGCTTACTAGCGGGAGGAATCGGGGAGCTGTTTTTT. The encoded protein is CASSLLAGGIGELFF.

The CDR3 DNA sequence: TGTGCCAGTAGTAGCCCGAGAGCGGGAAACAGAAACATTCAGTACTTC. Translating it yields CASSSPRAGNRNIQYF. V usage is TRBV19 and J usage is TRBJ2-4; 7 positions match TRBD2. The CDR3 has 16 amino acids. After removal of 4 bases from V and 6 bases from J, the junction contained 12 bases not matched to a gene. Germline CDR1 LNHDA, CDR2 SQIVND (reference sequence).

The CDR3 region has the DNA TGTGCCAGCAGCTTAGGAGCTAGGGGAGAGACCCAGTACTTC. It codes for CASSLGARGETQYF. The J gene is TRBJ2-5, the V gene TRBV7-6; a weak D match, TRBD1 (5 bases). The germline gives CDR1 SGHVS, CDR2 FNYEAQ. There are 14 residues in the CDR3. V lost 1 base and J 4 bases, leaving 10 bases between the germline ends.

The chain has TRBV5-1 and TRBJ2-2; D may be TRBD2 (5 bases). The germline V and J ends were trimmed by 0 bases and 4 bases, with 13 bases remaining between them. Germline V gives CDR1 SGHRS, CDR2 YFSETQ. The CDR3 totals 16 residues. The CDR3 DNA is TGCGCCAGCAGCTTGGCCCGGGGAGTGGGCACCGGGGAGCTGTTTTTT. Its translation: CASSLARGVGTGELFF.

V gene TRBV7-9 combines with J gene TRBJ2-3; D possibly corresponds to TRBD2 (6 bases). V lost 3 bases and J 1 base, leaving 11 bases between the germline ends. The CDR3 is 15 amino acids. Germline assignment: CDR1 SEHNR and CDR2 FQNEAQ (reference sequence). The CDR3 DNA reads as TGTGCCAGCAGCTTGGATGGCGGGGGCACAGATACGCAGTATTTT. Translated: CASSLDGGGTDTQYF.

The chain links TRBV19 to TRBJ2-1, with TRBD2 identical over 7 bases. This CDR3 contains 14 residues. V trimming: 3 bases; J trimming: 4 bases; junction bases outside the gene matches: 3. Germline V gene lookup returns CDR1 LNHDA and CDR2 SQIVND (reference sequence). The CDR3 sequence: CASSMPSGYNEQFF. The CDR3 nucleotides read TGTGCCAGTAGTATGCCTAGCGGATACAATGAGCAGTTCTTC.

The chain employs TRBV19 and TRBJ2-7; no definite D call. CDR1 and CDR2 (germline): LNHDA, SQIVND (reference sequence). The CDR3 length is 14 residues. The germline V and J ends were trimmed by 2 bases and 0 bases, with 8 bases remaining between them. Here the CDR3 reads CASSISESSYEQYF. The CDR3 bases are TGTGCCAGTAGTATATCGGAGTCCTCCTACGAGCAGTACTTC.

The chain employs TRBV5-1 and TRBJ1-1; TRBD1 matches 7 bases. Germline assignment: CDR1 SGHRS and CDR2 YFSETQ. The CDR3 runs 16 residues. The V gene end was trimmed by 4 bases and the J gene end by 4 bases; junction bases not matched to a gene: 13. CDR3 amino acids: CASSRGPGGAGTEAFF. The CDR3 DNA follows: TGCGCCAGCAGCAGGGGGCCAGGTGGCGCGGGCACTGAAGCTTTCTTT. The full variable domain, its missing parts supplied by reference TRBV5-1 and TRBJ1-1, is KAGVTQTPRYLIKTRGQQVTLSCSPISGHRSVSWYQQTPGQGLQFLFEYFSETQRNKGNFPGRFSGRQFSNSRSEMNVSTLELGDSALYLCASSRGPGGAGTEAFFGQGTRLTVV.

This clone occurred once. The CDR3 DNA reads as TGTGCCAGCTCACCAGGGGCAGGGGTCTCCTACGAGCAGTACTTC. Its translation: CASSPGAGVSYEQYF. This sequence joins TRBV18 and TRBJ2-7; D possibly corresponds to TRBD1 (6 bases). Germline V CDR1 and CDR2: KGHSH, LQKENI. With 2 bases removed from V and 0 bases from J, the gap between germline ends came to 11 bases. This CDR3 region has 15 residues.

The chain has TRBV5-1 and TRBJ2-5; 7 bases are a match to TRBD1. The CDR3 has 14 residues. The V gene end was trimmed by 0 bases and the J gene end by 1 base; junction bases not matched to a gene: 0. Germline assignment: CDR1 SGHRS and CDR2 YFSETQ. The CDR3 region is CASSLGDSQETQYF. The CDR3 bases are TGCGCCAGCAGCTTGGGGGACAGCCAAGAGACCCAGTACTTC.

This chain connects TRBV5-4 to TRBJ2-2; 16 bases fit TRBD2. The CDR3 spans 16 residues. Germline values: CDR1 SGHNT, CDR2 YYREEE (reference sequence). The junction had 2 bases not matched to a gene; V was cut back by 4 bases and J by 5 bases. CDR3 residues: CASSPGLAGGTGELFF. The CDR3, as DNA: TGTGCCAGCAGCCCGGGACTAGCGGGAGGGACCGGGGAGCTGTTTTTT.

V usage is TRBV6-5 and J usage is TRBJ1-2; 7 nucleotides match TRBD1. From germline, CDR1 is MNHEY and CDR2 SVGAGI. V lost 7 bases, J lost 4 bases, and 6 bases stayed unmatched. The CDR3 has 13 residues. This chain's CDR3 is CASMKQGFYGYTF. The CDR3 coding sequence is TGTGCCAGCATGAAACAGGGGTTCTATGGCTACACCTTC.

The chain combines TRBV13 with TRBJ2-7; 12 nucleotides line up with TRBD2. The V segment lost 4 bases and the J segment 6 bases; nucleotides outside the gene matches: 10. CDR3 length: 16 residues. Germline V gene lookup returns CDR1 PRHDT and CDR2 FYEKMQ (reference sequence). Written as DNA, the CDR3 is TGTGCCAGCAGCTCAGGCCAAACTAGCGGGAGGACCGAGCAGTACTTC. This codes for CASSSGQTSGRTEQYF.

The rearrangement links TRBV18 to TRBJ2-2; D gene ambiguous. The CDR3 spans 13 residues. The ends were cut back, 3 bases at V and 4 bases at J, with 6 bases in the middle. Per the germline V gene, CDR1 is KGHSH and CDR2 is LQKENI. The CDR3 DNA reads TGTGCCAGCTCACCTGCCGGCACCGGGGAGCTGTTTTTT. Its protein product is CASSPAGTGELFF.

This clone was seen once. The V gene is TRBV11-2, the J gene TRBJ2-3, with 9 bases aligning to TRBD1. The CDR3 is 19 amino acids. CDR1 and CDR2 from the germline V gene are SGHAT and FQNNGV. The V and J ends lost 2 bases and 2 bases, in that order; junction bases with no gene match: 14. The CDR3, as DNA: TGTGCCAGCAGCTTAATCGGCTGGGGACAGGGAATGGTCACAGATACGCAGTATTTT. This translates into CASSLIGWGQGMVTDTQYF. Full variable domain (remainder filled in from reference TRBV11-2 and TRBJ2-3): EAGVAQSPRYKIIEKRQSVAFWCNPISGHATLYWYQQILGQGPKLLIQFQNNGVVDDSQLPKDRFSAERLKGVDSTLKIQPAKLEDSAVYLCASSLIGWGQGMVTDTQYFGPGTRLTVL.

The rearrangement joins TRBV6-6 to TRBJ2-7; the match to TRBD2 covers 10 bases. V dropped 2 bases and J dropped 5; count of bases not matched to a gene: 3. The germline CDR1 and CDR2 sequences are MNHNY and SVGAGI (reference sequence). The CDR3 sequence is 14 residues long. In DNA, the CDR3 is TGTGCCAGCAGTTACCCGCTAGCGGGAGACGAGCAGTACTTC. As protein: CASSYPLAGDEQYF.